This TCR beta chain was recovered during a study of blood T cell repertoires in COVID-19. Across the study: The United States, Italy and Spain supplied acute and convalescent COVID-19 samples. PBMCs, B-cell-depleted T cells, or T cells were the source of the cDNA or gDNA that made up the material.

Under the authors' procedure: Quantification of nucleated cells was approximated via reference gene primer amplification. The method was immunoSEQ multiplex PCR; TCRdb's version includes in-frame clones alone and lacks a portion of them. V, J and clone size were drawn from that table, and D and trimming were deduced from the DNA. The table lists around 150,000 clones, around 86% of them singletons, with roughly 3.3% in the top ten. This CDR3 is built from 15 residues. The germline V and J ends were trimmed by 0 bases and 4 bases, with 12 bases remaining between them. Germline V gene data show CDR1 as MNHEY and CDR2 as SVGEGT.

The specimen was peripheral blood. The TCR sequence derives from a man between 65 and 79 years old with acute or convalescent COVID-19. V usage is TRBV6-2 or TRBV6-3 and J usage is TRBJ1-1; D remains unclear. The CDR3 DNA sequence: TGTGCCAGCAGTTACTCCGACAAAGGATTCACTGAAGCTTTCTTT. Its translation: CASSYSDKGFTEAFF.